This T cell receptor (beta chain) was captured in a study of blood T cell repertoires in COVID-19. Germline values: CDR1 LNHDA, CDR2 SQIVND (reference sequence). The V gene lost 4 bases and the J gene lost 3 bases, with 18 bases spanning the gap. This CDR3 has 16 amino acids. The study recruited people aged 18 to 89 years across approximately 23 US areas. Participant-given clinical history determined each cohort assignment. Recovery among Cohort 3 donors was established by two negative PCRs, clearance, or symptom resolution. Original analysis: Researchers report that nucleated cell counts were estimated from reference gene primer amplification. Sequenced by immunoSEQ multiplex PCR; TCRdb stores in-frame clones only, minus some. That table supplies the V and J calls and clone size; D and trimming were determined from the DNA. The table has roughly 200,000 clones, 80% to 90% seen once.

The origin of this receptor is a middle-aged man who had recovered from COVID-19. This chain uses TRBV19 with TRBJ1-2, with a tentative D call TRBD1 (5 bases). The sequencing input was PBMCs or T cells enriched from blood (not recorded which). This CDR3 reads CASSTPGVGGDYGYTF. CDR3 DNA sequence: TGTGCCAGTAGTACCCCCGGGGTGGGGGGAGACTATGGCTACACCTTC.